This TCR beta chain came from a study of blood T cells in healthy people across ages. V trimming: 5 bases; J trimming: 5 bases; junction bases outside the gene matches: 8. The CDR3 has 14 amino acids. Germline CDR1 reads SEHNR; CDR2 reads FQNEAQ (reference sequence). Drawing of peripheral blood yielded 8.5 to 10 milliliters from each donor. Study-wide points: With naive T cell percentage, TCR beta diversity showed a strong correlation.

A second roughly 6 to 11 cycle PCR used barcoded and J-beta primers. TCRdb reprocessed the 5' RACE reads via MiXCR and lists one record per CDR3 protein. The sample holds around 1.5 million distinct CDR3 sequences, roughly 32% seen once. This clonotype was counted only a few times. Its matching antigen is unknown. The TCR comes from a woman in her 30s in good health. Sequencing was done on a sample of blood. This chain uses TRBV7-9 with TRBJ1-2, with 7 bases matching TRBD1. CDR3 amino acids: CASSAAGTEYGYTF. The CDR3 DNA follows: TGTGCCAGCAGCGCTGCCGGGACAGAGTATGGCTACACCTTC.